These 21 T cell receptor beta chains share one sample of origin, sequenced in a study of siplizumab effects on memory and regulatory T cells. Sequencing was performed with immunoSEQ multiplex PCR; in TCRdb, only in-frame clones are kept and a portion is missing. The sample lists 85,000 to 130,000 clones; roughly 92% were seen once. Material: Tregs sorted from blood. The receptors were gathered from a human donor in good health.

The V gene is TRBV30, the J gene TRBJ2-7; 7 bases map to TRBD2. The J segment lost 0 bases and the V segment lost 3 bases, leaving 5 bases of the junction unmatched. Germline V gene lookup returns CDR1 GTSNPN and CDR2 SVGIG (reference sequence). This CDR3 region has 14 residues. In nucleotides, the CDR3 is TGTGCCTGGAGCCCTCGGGGGGTCTCCTACGAGCAGTACTTC. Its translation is CAWSPRGVSYEQYF.

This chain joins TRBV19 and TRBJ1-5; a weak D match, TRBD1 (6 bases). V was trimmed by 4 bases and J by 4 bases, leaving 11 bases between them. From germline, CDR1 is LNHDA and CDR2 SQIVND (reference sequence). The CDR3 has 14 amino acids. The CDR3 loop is CASSSTGTNQPQHF. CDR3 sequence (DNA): TGTGCCAGTAGTAGTACAGGGACGAATCAGCCCCAGCATTTT.

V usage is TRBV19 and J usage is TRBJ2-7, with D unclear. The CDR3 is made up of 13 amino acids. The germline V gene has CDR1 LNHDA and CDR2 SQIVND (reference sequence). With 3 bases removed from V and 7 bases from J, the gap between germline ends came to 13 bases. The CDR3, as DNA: TGTGCCAGTAGTATCGAAGGCCTTCGAGAGCAGTACTTC. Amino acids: CASSIEGLREQYF.

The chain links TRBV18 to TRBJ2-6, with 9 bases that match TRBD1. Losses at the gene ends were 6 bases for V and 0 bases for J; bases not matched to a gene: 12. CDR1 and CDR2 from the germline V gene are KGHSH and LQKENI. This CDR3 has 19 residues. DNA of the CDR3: TGTGCCAGCTCCCGTTCCGGACAGGGGCCCTTCTCTGGGGCCAACGTCCTGACTTTC. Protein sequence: CASSRSGQGPFSGANVLTF. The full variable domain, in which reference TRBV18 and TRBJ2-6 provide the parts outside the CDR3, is NAGVMQNPRHLVRRRGQEARLRCSPMKGHSHVYWYRQLPEEGLKFMVYLQKENIIDESGMPKERFSAEFPKEGPSILRIQQVVRGDSAAYFCASSRSGQGPFSGANVLTFGAGSRLTVL.

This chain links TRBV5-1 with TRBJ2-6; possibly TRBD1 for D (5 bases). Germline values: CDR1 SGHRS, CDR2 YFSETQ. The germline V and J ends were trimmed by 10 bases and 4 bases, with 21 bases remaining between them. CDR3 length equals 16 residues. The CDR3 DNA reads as TGCGCCTGCAAACGGACAACAACAGCGGGGGCCAACGTCCTGACTTTC. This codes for CACKRTTTAGANVLTF.

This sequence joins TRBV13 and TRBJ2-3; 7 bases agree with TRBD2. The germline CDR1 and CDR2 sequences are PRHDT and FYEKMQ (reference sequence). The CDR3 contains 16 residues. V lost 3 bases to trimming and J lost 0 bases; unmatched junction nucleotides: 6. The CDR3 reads CASSFLLAASTDTQYF. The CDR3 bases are TGTGCCAGCAGCTTCCTGCTAGCGGCTAGCACAGATACGCAGTATTTT.

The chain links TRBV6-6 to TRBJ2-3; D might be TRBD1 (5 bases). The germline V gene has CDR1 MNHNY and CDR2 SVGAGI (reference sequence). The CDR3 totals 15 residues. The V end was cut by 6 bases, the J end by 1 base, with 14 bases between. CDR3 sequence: CASSFRDRGTDTQYF. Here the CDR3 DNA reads TGTGCCAGCAGCTTCAGGGATAGGGGCACAGATACGCAGTATTTT.

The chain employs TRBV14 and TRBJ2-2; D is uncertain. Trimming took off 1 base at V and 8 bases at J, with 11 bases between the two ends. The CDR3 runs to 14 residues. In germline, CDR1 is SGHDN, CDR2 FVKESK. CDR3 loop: CASSQGLLTGELFF. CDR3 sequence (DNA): TGTGCCAGCAGCCAAGGGTTGTTGACGGGGGAGCTGTTTTTT.

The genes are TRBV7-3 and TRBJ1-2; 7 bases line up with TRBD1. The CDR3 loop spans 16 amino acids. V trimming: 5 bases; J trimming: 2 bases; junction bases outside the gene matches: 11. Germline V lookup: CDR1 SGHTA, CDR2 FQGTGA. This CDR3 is CASSRTPGQTNYGYTF. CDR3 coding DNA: TGTGCCAGCAGCAGAACTCCGGGACAGACAAACTATGGCTACACCTTC.

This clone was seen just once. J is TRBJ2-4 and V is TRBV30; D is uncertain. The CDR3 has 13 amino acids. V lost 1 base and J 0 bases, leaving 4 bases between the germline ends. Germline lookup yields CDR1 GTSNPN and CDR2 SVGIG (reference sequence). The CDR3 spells CAWSGLAKNIQYF. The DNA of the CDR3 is TGTGCCTGGAGTGGCCTAGCCAAAAACATTCAGTACTTC.

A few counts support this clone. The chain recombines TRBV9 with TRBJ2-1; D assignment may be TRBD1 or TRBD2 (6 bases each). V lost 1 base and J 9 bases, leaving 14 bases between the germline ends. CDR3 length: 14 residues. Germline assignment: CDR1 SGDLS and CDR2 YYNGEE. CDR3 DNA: TGTGCCAGCAGCGTAAGGGGGGCTGGAGGTGAGCAGTTCTTC. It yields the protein CASSVRGAGGEQFF.

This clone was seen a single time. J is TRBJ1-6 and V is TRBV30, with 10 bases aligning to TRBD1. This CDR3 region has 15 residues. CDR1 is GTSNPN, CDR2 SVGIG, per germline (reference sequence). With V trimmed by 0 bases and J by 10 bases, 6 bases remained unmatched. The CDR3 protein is CAWSVTGGLQSPLHF. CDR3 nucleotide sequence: TGTGCCTGGAGTGTGACAGGGGGCTTGCAATCACCCCTCCACTTT.

The CDR3 nucleotides read TGCGCCAGCAGCTTGGCCTTAAGGTCGGGAGGAGGTGAGCAGTTCTTC. The encoded protein is CASSLALRSGGGEQFF. The V gene is TRBV5-1, the J gene TRBJ2-1; TRBD2 aligns across 7 bases. V lost 0 bases, J lost 9 bases, and 12 bases stayed unmatched. Germline V gene data show CDR1 as SGHRS and CDR2 as YFSETQ. CDR3 length: 16 residues.

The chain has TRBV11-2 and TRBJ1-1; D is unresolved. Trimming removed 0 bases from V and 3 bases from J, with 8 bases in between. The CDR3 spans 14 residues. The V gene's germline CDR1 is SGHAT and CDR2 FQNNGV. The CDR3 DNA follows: TGTGCCAGCAGCTTAGAAGGATTTTACACTGAAGCTTTCTTT. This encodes CASSLEGFYTEAFF.

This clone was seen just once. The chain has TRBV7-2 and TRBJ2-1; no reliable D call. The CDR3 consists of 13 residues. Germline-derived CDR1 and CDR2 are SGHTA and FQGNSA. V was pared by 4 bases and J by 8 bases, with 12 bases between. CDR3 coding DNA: TGTGCCAGCAGCTCAGGCTGGCGAGATGAGCAGTTCTTC. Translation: CASSSGWRDEQFF.

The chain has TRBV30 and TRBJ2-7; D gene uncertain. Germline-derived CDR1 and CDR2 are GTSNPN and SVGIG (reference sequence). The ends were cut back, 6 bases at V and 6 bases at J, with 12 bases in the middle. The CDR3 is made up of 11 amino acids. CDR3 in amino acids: CACRPEIEQYF. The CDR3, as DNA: TGTGCCTGTAGACCCGAGATCGAGCAGTACTTC.

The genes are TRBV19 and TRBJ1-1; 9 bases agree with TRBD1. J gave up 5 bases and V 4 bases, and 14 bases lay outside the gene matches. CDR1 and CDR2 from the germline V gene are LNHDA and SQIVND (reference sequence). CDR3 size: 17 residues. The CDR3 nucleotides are TGTGCCAGTAGTACCCACCCGGGACAGGGTGGTGGGACTGAAGCTTTCTTT. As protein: CASSTHPGQGGGTEAFF.

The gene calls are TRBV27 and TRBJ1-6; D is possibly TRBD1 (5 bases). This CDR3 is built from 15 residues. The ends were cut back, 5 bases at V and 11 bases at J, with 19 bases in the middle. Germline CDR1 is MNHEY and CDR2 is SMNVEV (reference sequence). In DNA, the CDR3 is TGTGCCAGCAGTGAAGCTCATTCAGGGAGGACACCCCTCCACTTT. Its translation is CASSEAHSGRTPLHF.

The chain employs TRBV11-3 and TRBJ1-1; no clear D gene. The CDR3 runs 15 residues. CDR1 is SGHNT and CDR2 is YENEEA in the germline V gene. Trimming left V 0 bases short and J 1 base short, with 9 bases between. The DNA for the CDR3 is TGTGCCAGCAGCTTAGACCCAGGAACGAACACTGAAGCTTTCTTT. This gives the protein CASSLDPGTNTEAFF.

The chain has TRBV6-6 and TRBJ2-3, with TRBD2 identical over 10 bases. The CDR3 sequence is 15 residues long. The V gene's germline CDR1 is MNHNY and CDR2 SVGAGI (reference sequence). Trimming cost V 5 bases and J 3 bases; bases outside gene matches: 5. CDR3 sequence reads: CASSDASGGTDTQYF. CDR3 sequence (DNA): TGTGCCAGCAGTGACGCTAGCGGGGGTACAGATACGCAGTATTTT.

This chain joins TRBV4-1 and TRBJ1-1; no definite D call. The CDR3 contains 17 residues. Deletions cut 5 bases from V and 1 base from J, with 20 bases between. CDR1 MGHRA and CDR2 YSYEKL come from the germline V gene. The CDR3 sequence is CASSSQRSQVRNTEAFF. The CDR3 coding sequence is TGCGCCAGCAGCTCGCAAAGGTCCCAAGTTCGGAACACTGAAGCTTTCTTT.